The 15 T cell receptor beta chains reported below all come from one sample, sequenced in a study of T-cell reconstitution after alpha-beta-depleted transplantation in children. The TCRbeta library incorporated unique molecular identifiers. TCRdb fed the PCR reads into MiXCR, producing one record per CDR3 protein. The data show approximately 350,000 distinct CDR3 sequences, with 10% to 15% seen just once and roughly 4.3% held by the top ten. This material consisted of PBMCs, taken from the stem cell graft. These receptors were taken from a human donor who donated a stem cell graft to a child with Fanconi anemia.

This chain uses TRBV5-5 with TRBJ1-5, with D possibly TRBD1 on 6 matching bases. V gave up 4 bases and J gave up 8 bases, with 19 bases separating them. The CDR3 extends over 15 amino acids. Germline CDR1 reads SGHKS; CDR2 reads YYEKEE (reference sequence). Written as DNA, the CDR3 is TGTGCCAGCAGCCGAACTCCCTCGGGGGCCGAGCCCCAGCATTTT. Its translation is CASSRTPSGAEPQHF.

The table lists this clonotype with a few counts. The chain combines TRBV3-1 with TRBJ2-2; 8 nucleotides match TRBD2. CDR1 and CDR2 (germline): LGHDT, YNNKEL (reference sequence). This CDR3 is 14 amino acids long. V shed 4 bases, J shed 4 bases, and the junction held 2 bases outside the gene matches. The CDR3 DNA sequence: TGTGCCAGCAGCCGGACTAGCCTCACCGGGGAGCTGTTTTTT. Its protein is CASSRTSLTGELFF.

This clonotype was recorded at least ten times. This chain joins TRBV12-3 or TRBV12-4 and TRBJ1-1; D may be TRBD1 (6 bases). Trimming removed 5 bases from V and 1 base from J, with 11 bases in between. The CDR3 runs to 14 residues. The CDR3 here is CASSLQGRNTEAFF. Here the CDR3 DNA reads TGTGCCAGCAGTCTACAGGGTAGGAACACTGAAGCTTTCTTT.

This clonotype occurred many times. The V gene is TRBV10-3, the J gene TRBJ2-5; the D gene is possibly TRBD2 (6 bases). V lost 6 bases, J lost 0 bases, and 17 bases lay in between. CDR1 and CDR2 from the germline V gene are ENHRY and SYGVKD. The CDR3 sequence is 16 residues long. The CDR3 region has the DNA TGTGCCATCAGGGGAGATGGGGCGGGGTACCAAGAGACCCAGTACTTC. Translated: CAIRGDGAGYQETQYF.

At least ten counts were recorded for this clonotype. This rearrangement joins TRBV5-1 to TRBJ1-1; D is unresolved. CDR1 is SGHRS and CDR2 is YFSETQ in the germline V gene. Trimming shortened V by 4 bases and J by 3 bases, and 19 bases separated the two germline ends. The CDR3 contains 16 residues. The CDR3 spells CASSITFISWDTEAFF. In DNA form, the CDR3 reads TGCGCCAGCAGCATTACCTTCATTTCCTGGGACACTGAAGCTTTCTTT.

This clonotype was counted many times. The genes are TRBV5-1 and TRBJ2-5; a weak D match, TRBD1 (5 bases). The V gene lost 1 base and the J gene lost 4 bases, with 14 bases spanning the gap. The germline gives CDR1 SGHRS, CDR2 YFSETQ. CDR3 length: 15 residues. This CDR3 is CASSLYQGPGETQYF. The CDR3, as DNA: TGCGCCAGCAGCTTGTATCAGGGTCCGGGAGAGACCCAGTACTTC. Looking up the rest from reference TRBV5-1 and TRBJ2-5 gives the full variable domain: KAGVTQTPRYLIKTRGQQVTLSCSPISGHRSVSWYQQTPGQGLQFLFEYFSETQRNKGNFPGRFSGRQFSNSRSEMNVSTLELGDSALYLCASSLYQGPGETQYFGPGTRLLVL.

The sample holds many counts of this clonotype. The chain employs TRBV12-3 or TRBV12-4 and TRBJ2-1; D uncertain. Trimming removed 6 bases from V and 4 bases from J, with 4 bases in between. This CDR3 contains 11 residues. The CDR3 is CASSLYNEQFF. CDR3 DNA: TGTGCCAGCAGCTTATACAATGAGCAGTTCTTC.

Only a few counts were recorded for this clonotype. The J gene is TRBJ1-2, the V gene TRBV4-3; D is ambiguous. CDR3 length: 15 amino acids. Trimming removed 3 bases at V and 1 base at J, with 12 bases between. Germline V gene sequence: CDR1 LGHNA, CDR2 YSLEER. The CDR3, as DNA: TGCGCCAGCAGCCAGGAGACTATTATTAACTATGGCTACACCTTC. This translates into CASSQETIINYGYTF.

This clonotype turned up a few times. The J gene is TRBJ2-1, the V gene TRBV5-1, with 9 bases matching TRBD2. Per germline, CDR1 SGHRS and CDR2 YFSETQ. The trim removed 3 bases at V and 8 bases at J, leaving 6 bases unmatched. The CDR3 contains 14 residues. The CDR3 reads CASSSTVAGDEQFF. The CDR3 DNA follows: TGCGCCAGCAGCTCCACCGTAGCGGGGGATGAGCAGTTCTTC.

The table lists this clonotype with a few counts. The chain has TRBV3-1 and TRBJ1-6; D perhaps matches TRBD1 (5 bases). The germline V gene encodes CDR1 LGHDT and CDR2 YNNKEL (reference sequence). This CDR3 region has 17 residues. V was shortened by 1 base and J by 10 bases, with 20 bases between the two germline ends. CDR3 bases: TGTGCCAGCAGCCAAGGTCCCACGGGGGGATCATCCTCACCCCTCCACTTT. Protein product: CASSQGPTGGSSSPLHF.

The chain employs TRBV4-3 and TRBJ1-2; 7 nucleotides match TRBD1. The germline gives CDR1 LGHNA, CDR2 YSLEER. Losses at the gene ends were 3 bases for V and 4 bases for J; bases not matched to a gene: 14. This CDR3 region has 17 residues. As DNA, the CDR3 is TGCGCCAGCAGCCACCTCCCCGGGACAGACTCATTCTATGGCTACACCTTC. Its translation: CASSHLPGTDSFYGYTF.

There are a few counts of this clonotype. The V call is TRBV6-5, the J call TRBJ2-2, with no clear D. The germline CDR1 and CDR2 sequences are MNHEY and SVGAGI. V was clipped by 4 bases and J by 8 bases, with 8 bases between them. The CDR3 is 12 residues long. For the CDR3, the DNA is TGTGCCAGCAGTTCTGATGCGGGGGAGCTGTTTTTT. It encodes CASSSDAGELFF.

CDR3 protein: CASSLDSGPYNEQFF. The CDR3 DNA follows: TGTGCCAGCAGCTTGGACAGTGGGCCATACAATGAGCAGTTCTTC. The gene calls are TRBV11-3 and TRBJ2-1; D is perhaps TRBD1 (6 bases). The CDR3 is 15 residues long. Trimming left V 3 bases short and J 4 bases short, with 13 bases between. From germline, CDR1 is SGHNT and CDR2 YENEEA.

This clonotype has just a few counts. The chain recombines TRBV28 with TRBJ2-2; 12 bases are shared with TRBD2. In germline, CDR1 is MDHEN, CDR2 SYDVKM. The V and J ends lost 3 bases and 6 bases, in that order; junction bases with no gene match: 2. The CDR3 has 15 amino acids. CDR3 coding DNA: TGTGCCAGCAGTTTGAGGACTAGCGGGGCCGGGGAGCTGTTTTTT. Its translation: CASSLRTSGAGELFF.

Here the CDR3 reads CASSLGTMDEAFF. CDR3 coding DNA: TGTGCCAGCAGCTTAGGGACAATGGACGAAGCTTTCTTT. The chain couples TRBV7-9 to TRBJ1-1; a possible D gene is TRBD1 (5 bases). The CDR3 runs 13 residues. V gave up 1 base and J gave up 8 bases, with 11 bases separating them. From germline, CDR1 is SEHNR and CDR2 FQNEAQ (reference sequence).